Each of the 4 T cell receptor beta chains below was sequenced from the same sample in a study of regulatory T cells in long-lasting Graves disease. Time point given: newly diagnosed GD, antithyroid drugs for less than 3 months. Following extraction of RNA from PBMCs, that RNA was used to make the TCR library. Arm-PCR with iRepertoire HTBI primers amplified the CDR3 regions for these TCR beta libraries. TCRdb re-called the multiplex PCR reads with MiXCR, one entry per CDR3 protein. This sample has hundreds of thousands of distinct CDR3 sequences, with around 16% found just once. These same data were also listed under a study on T cells in Graves' hyperthyroidism and ophthalmopathy.

This sample comprised peripheral blood mononuclear cells (PBMCs), obtained at new diagnosis, from a patient treated with antithyroid drugs. The receptor set was obtained from a woman aged 35-65 years with Graves disease.

CDR3 sequence: CASSLRRIATDTQYF. The CDR3 nucleotides are TGTGCCAGCAGCTTACGACGGATAGCCACAGATACGCAGTATTTT. The V and J genes are TRBV7-9 and TRBJ2-3; no clear D. CDR1 and CDR2 (germline): SEHNR, FQNEAQ (reference sequence). The CDR3 loop spans 15 amino acids. The ends were cut back, 2 bases at V and 2 bases at J, with 11 bases in the middle.

This chain joins TRBV2 and TRBJ2-5; D gene unclear. Trimming pared 3 bases from V and 5 bases from J, leaving 10 bases between. Germline CDR1 is SNHLY and CDR2 is FYNNEI. The CDR3 is made up of 13 amino acids. This CDR3 is CASSEGPKETQYF. The CDR3 nucleotides are TGTGCCAGCAGTGAGGGCCCTAAGGAGACCCAGTACTTC.

V usage is TRBV3-1 and J usage is TRBJ1-5, with D perhaps TRBD1 (5 bases). The CDR3 is 14 residues long. CDR1 is LGHDT, CDR2 YNNKEL, per germline (reference sequence). Trimming cost V 4 bases and J 6 bases, with 13 bases left between them. CDR3 nucleotide sequence: TGTGCCAGCAGCCCCCTCCAGGGCGTTCAGCCCCAGCATTTT. It codes for CASSPLQGVQPQHF.

Note on this clonotype: A read error is possible here, since a much larger clone lies one base away. The chain carries TRBV2 and TRBJ2-1; 15 bases fit TRBD2. This CDR3 has 15 amino acids. Germline assignment: CDR1 SNHLY and CDR2 FYNNEI. The CDR3 spells CASRGLAGGPGEQLF. CDR3 nucleotides: TGTGCCAGCAGAGGACTAGCGGGGGGGCCGGGTGAGCAGCTCTTC.